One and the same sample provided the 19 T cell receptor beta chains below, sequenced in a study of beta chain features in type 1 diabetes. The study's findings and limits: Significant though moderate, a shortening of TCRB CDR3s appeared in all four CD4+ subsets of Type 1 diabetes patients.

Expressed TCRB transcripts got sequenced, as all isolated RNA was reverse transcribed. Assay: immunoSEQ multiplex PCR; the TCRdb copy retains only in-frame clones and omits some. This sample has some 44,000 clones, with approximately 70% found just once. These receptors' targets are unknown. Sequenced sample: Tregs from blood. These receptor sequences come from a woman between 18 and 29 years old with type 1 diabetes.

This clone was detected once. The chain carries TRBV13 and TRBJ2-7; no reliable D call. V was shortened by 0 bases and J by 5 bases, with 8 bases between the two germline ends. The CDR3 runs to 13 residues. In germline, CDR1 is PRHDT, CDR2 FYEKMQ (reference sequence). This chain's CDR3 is CASSLGTIDEQYF. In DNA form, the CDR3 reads TGTGCCAGCAGCTTAGGGACAATCGACGAGCAGTACTTC.

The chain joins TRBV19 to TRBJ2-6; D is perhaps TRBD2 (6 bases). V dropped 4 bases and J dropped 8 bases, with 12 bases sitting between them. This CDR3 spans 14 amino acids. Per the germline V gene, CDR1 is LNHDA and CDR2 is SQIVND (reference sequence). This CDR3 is CASSNTGGTNVLTF. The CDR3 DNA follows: TGTGCCAGTAGTAATACCGGAGGGACCAACGTCCTGACTTTC.

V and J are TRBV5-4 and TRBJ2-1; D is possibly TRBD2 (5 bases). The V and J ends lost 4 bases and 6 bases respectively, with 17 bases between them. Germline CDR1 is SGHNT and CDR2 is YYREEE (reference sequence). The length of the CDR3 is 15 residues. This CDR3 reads CASSPSGWAGNEQFF. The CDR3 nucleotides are TGTGCCAGCAGCCCATCGGGGTGGGCGGGCAATGAGCAGTTCTTC.

The DNA of the CDR3 is TGTGCCAGCAGCTCCTGGACAGGGGTGCCTTATGGCTACACCTTC. Translation gives CASSSWTGVPYGYTF. This chain connects TRBV7-9 to TRBJ1-2, with 9 nucleotides matching TRBD1. The CDR3 spans 15 residues. Germline trimming cut 4 bases from V and 5 bases from J; bases unmatched to any gene: 8. In germline, CDR1 is SEHNR, CDR2 FQNEAQ (reference sequence). Combining the CDR3 with reference TRBV7-9 and TRBJ1-2 gives the whole variable domain DTGVSQNPRHKITKRGQNVTFRCDPISEHNRLYWYRQTLGQGPEFLTYFQNEAQLEKSRLLSDRFSAERPKGSFSTLEIQRTEQGDSAMYLCASSSWTGVPYGYTFGSGTRLTVV.

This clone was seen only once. The CDR3, as DNA: TGTGCCAGCAGTCAATCCGGGGAGCTGTTTTTT. This translates into CASSQSGELFF. This chain uses TRBV6-5 with TRBJ2-2, with no clear D. CDR3 length equals 11 residues. Germline loops: CDR1 MNHEY, CDR2 SVGAGI. Trimming shortened V by 5 bases and J by 6 bases, and 4 bases separated the two germline ends.

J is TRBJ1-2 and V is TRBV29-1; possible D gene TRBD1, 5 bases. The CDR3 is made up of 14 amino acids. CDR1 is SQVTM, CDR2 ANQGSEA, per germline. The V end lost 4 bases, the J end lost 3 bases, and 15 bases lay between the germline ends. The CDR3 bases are TGCAGCGTTGGATACCAGGGCAGGGACTATGGCTACACCTTC. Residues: CSVGYQGRDYGYTF.

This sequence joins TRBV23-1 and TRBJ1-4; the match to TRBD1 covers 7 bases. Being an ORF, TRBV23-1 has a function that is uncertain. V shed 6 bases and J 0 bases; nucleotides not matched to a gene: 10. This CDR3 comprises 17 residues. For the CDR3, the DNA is TGCGCCAGCAGGCGGGGACAGCTAACTTCAACTAATGAAAAACTGTTTTTT. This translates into CASRRGQLTSTNEKLFF.

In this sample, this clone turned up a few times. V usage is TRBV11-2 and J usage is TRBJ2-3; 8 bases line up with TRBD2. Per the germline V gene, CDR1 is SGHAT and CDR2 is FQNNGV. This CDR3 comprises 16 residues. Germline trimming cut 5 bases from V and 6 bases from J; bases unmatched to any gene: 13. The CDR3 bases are TGTGCCAGCAGCATATTACCGGGACTAGGTACGGATACGCAGTATTTT. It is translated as CASSILPGLGTDTQYF.

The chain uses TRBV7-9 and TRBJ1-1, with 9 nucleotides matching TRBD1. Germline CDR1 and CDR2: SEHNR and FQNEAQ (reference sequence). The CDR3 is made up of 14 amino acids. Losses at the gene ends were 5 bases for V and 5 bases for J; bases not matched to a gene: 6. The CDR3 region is CASSRGTGRTEAFF. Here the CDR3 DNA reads TGTGCCAGCAGCCGCGGGACAGGGAGGACTGAAGCTTTCTTT.

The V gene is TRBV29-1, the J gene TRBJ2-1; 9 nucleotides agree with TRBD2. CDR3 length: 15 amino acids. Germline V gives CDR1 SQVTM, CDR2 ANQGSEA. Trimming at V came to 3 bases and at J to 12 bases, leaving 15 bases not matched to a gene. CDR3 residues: CSVDLGSGSGAGQFF. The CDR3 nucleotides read TGCAGCGTTGATTTGGGTAGCGGGAGTGGGGCAGGGCAGTTCTTC.

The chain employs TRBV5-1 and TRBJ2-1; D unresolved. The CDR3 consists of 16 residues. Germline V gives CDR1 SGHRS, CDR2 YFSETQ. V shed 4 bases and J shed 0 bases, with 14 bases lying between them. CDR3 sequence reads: CASSPGEFYSYNEQFF. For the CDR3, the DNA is TGCGCCAGCAGCCCGGGTGAGTTCTACTCCTACAATGAGCAGTTCTTC.

CDR3 sequence: CASSLRRQGPTYEQYF. The CDR3 nucleotides read TGTGCCAGCAGCCTGAGAAGACAGGGACCAACCTACGAGCAGTACTTC. V is TRBV7-9 and J is TRBJ2-7, with 7 positions matching TRBD1. The ends lost 5 bases at V and 2 bases at J; junction bases unmatched: 12. This CDR3 spans 16 amino acids. Germline V gene sequence: CDR1 SEHNR, CDR2 FQNEAQ (reference sequence).

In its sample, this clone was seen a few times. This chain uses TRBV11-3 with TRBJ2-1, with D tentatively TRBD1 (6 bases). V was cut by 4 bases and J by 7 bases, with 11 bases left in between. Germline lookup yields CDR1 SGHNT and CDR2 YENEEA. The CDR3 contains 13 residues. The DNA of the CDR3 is TGTGCCAGCAGCTCTCAGGGGCTGAATGAGCAGTTCTTC. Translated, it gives CASSSQGLNEQFF.

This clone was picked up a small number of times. The chain's CDR3 is CASSQTPPGLAGGQEQFF. The CDR3 DNA follows: TGCGCCAGCAGCCAGACCCCACCGGGACTAGCGGGAGGACAGGAGCAGTTCTTC. The genes are TRBV4-3 and TRBJ2-1; the match to TRBD2 covers 15 bases. The CDR3 length is 18 residues. J lost 10 bases, V lost 3 bases, and 13 bases had no gene match. Germline V lookup: CDR1 LGHNA, CDR2 YSLEER.

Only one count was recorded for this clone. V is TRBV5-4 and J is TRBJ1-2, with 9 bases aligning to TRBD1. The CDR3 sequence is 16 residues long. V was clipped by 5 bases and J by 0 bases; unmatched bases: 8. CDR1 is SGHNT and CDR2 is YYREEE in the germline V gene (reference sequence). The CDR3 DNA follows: TGTGCCAGCAGTACTCCGGGACAGGGTTCTAACTATGGCTACACCTTC. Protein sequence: CASSTPGQGSNYGYTF.

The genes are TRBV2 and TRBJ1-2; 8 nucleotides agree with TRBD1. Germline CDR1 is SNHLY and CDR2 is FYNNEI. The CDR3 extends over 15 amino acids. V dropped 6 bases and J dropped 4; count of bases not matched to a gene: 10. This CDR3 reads CASRETGVGGYGYTF. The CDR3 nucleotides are TGTGCCAGCAGGGAGACAGGGGTTGGGGGCTATGGCTACACCTTC.

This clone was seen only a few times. The CDR3 loop reads CASSRGGDTQYF. CDR3 nucleotides: TGCGCCAGCAGCCGAGGGGGAGATACGCAGTATTTT. The chain joins TRBV4-3 to TRBJ2-3; tentatively, D is TRBD1 (6 bases). Germline values: CDR1 LGHNA, CDR2 YSLEER. There are 12 residues in the CDR3. Trimming removed 4 bases from V and 5 bases from J, with 7 bases in between.

The CDR3 protein is CASSIERINQPQHF. Here the CDR3 DNA reads TGTGCCAGTAGTATCGAGCGGATAAATCAGCCCCAGCATTTT. The J gene is TRBJ1-5, the V gene TRBV19; no firm D call. Germline assignment: CDR1 LNHDA and CDR2 SQIVND (reference sequence). Trimming took off 3 bases at V and 4 bases at J, with 10 bases between the two ends. There are 14 residues in the CDR3.

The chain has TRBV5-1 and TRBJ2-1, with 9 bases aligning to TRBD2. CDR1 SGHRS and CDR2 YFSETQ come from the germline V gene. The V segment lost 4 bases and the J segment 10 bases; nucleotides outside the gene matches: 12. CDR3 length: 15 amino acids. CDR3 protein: CASSPGLAEIREQFF. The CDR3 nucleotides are TGCGCCAGCAGCCCGGGACTAGCTGAGATCAGGGAGCAGTTCTTC.